The rows below give T cell receptor beta chains drawn from one sample of a study of blood T cell repertoires in COVID-19. Only in-frame clones appear in the TCRdb table, and some are missing; sequencing was by immunoSEQ multiplex PCR. The sample has around 240,000 clones; 83% are singletons. Sequenced: peripheral blood. The receptors stem from a woman aged 45 to 65 with acute or convalescent COVID-19. Both conserved end residues are part of each CDR3. A D gene is named only where the DNA matches it firmly. Clone size is not always given. Where it is, it says once, few, many or a class for expanded clones.

>15|TRBV3-1/TRBV3-2|TRBJ2-7|NA|NA
CASSQGLAVAYEQYF
TGTGCCAGCAGCCAAGGTTTAGCGGTCGCCTACGAGCAGTACTTC
>14|TRBV25-1|TRBJ2-5|NA|NA
CASSEGGGGETQYF
TGTGCCAGCAGTGAAGGGGGAGGGGGGGAGACCCAGTACTTC
>15|TRBV7-7|TRBJ2-7|NA|NA
CASSPRHDGTGEQYF
TGTGCCAGCAGCCCCCGCCACGATGGAACAGGGGAGCAGTACTTC
>16|TRBV3-1/TRBV3-2|TRBJ2-3|NA|few
CASSQEMNTVTDTQYF
TGTGCCAGCAGCCAAGAAATGAACACCGTCACAGATACGCAGTATTTT
>15|TRBV27|TRBJ2-3|NA|NA
CASSLSSAVTDTQYF
TGTGCCAGCAGTTTATCGTCCGCAGTCACAGATACGCAGTATTTT
>14|TRBV7-2|TRBJ2-7|NA|once
CASSLGGATYEQYF
TGTGCCAGCAGCCTAGGCGGAGCTACCTACGAGCAGTACTTC
>11|TRBV30|TRBJ2-1|NA|NA
CAWSTQAEQFF
TGTGCCTGGAGTACCCAGGCTGAGCAGTTCTTC
>13|TRBV3-1/TRBV3-2|TRBJ2-7|NA|NA
CASSLPGTTEQYF
TGTGCCAGCAGCCTCCCCGGTACTACCGAGCAGTACTTC
>15|TRBV19|TRBJ1-6|TRBD1|NA
CASSSDRGGYSPLHF
TGTGCCAGTTCCAGCGACAGGGGAGGATATTCACCCCTCCACTTT
>15|TRBV11-2|TRBJ2-5|TRBD2|NA
CASSLEPSGAETQYF
TGTGCCAGCAGCTTAGAACCTAGCGGGGCGGAGACCCAGTACTTC
>13|TRBV29-1|TRBJ2-3|TRBD2|NA
CSVGGTSTDTQYF
TGCAGCGTCGGGGGGACTAGCACAGATACGCAGTATTTT
>15|TRBV28|TRBJ2-5|TRBD2|NA
CASSRTSGGYETQYF
TGTGCCAGCAGTCGGACTAGCGGGGGCTATGAGACCCAGTACTTC
>13|TRBV7-2|TRBJ2-2|NA|NA
CASSLRGLGELFF
TGTGCCAGCAGCTTAAGGGGGTTAGGGGAGCTGTTTTTT
>13|TRBV24-1|TRBJ2-1|TRBD1|NA
CATTGQGANEQFF
TGTGCCACCACCGGACAGGGGGCCAATGAGCAGTTCTTC
>11|TRBV29-1|TRBJ2-1|NA|NA
CSVAGGNEQFF
TGCAGCGTTGCCGGGGGCAATGAGCAGTTCTTC
>13|TRBV11-1|TRBJ1-1|NA|NA
CASSRQWNTEAFF
TGTGCCAGCAGCCGACAGTGGAACACTGAAGCTTTCTTT
>14|TRBV7-2|TRBJ2-7|TRBD2|NA
CASSPVLAGGEQYF
TGTGCCAGCAGCCCCGTGTTAGCGGGAGGCGAGCAGTACTTC
>15|TRBV7-8|TRBJ2-1|TRBD2|NA
CASSQTSGVSDEQFF
TGTGCCAGCAGCCAGACTAGCGGAGTGTCGGATGAGCAGTTCTTC
>16|TRBV5-1|TRBJ2-7|TRBD2|NA
CASSWGSGRGSYEQYF
TGCGCCAGCAGCTGGGGGTCGGGGAGGGGTTCCTACGAGCAGTACTTC
>16|TRBV28|TRBJ2-7|TRBD2|NA
CASSGTSGIGTYEQYF
TGTGCCAGCAGCGGGACTAGCGGGATTGGGACCTACGAGCAGTACTTC
>17|TRBV15|TRBJ2-7|TRBD1|NA
CATSRTGGGPKGYEQYF
TGTGCCACCAGCAGGACAGGGGGCGGTCCCAAAGGCTACGAGCAGTACTTC
>15|TRBV7-9|TRBJ1-1|NA|once
CASSLEGLGNTEAFF
TGTGCCAGCAGCTTAGAGGGGCTCGGGAACACTGAAGCTTTCTTT
>16|TRBV7-2|TRBJ1-4|NA|NA
CASSLGGRGTNEKLFF
TGTGCCAGCAGCTTAGGGGGCAGGGGCACTAATGAAAAACTGTTTTTT
>15|TRBV2|TRBJ1-5|NA|NA
CASSADGISNQPQHF
TGTGCCAGCAGTGCCGACGGGATCAGCAATCAGCCCCAGCATTTT
>14|TRBV18|TRBJ2-5|NA|once
CASSQAHSGETQYF
TGTGCCAGCTCCCAGGCACACTCAGGAGAGACCCAGTACTTC
>13|TRBV11-3|TRBJ1-4|TRBD1|NA
CASSSGQGGKLFF
TGTGCCAGCAGCTCGGGACAGGGTGGAAAACTGTTTTTT
>15|TRBV28|TRBJ1-5|NA|NA
CASTLGGGKNQPQHF
TGTGCCAGCACCCTAGGAGGAGGGAAAAATCAGCCCCAGCATTTT
>17|TRBV10-3|TRBJ2-7|TRBD2|NA
CAISESVLAGRSYEQYF
TGTGCCATCAGTGAGTCTGTGCTAGCGGGACGATCCTACGAGCAGTACTTC
>15|TRBV19|TRBJ1-2|TRBD1|NA
CASSNASTGIYGYTF
TGTGCCAGTAGTAACGCCTCGACAGGGATCTATGGCTACACCTTC
>13|TRBV12-3/TRBV12-4|TRBJ1-1|NA|NA
CASTRGGSAEAFF
TGTGCCAGCACCCGGGGTGGCAGCGCTGAAGCTTTCTTT
>16|TRBV28|TRBJ2-2|TRBD1|NA
CASSFTGQGLAGELFF
TGTGCCAGCAGTTTTACGGGACAGGGTCTCGCCGGGGAGCTGTTTTTT
>11|TRBV2|TRBJ1-1|NA|NA
CASRVGTEAFF
TGTGCCAGCAGGGTCGGCACTGAAGCTTTCTTT
>12|TRBV6-6|TRBJ2-7|NA|NA
CASRQQGNEQYF
TGTGCCAGCAGGCAGCAGGGGAACGAGCAGTACTTC
>16|TRBV19|TRBJ2-3|TRBD2|once
CASSTWTSFHADTQYF
TGTGCCAGTAGTACTTGGACTAGTTTTCATGCAGATACGCAGTATTTT
>13|TRBV9|TRBJ2-5|NA|NA
CASSVGLGQTQYF
TGTGCCAGCAGCGTAGGACTAGGTCAGACCCAGTACTTC
>12|TRBV29-1|TRBJ1-4|NA|few
CSVNTVNEKLFF
TGCAGCGTAAATACGGTGAATGAAAAACTGTTTTTT
>15|TRBV3-1/TRBV3-2|TRBJ2-2|TRBD1|NA
CASSQVQGAIGELFF
TGTGCCAGCAGCCAAGTCCAGGGGGCGATCGGGGAGCTGTTTTTT
>15|TRBV19|TRBJ1-4|NA|NA
CASRSNPGGPEKLFF
TGTGCCAGTCGATCAAACCCCGGGGGGCCAGAAAAACTGTTTTTT
>15|TRBV30|TRBJ2-7|TRBD2|NA
CAWSSSSGVWSEQYF
TGTGCCTGGAGTTCGTCTAGCGGGGTCTGGAGCGAGCAGTACTTC
>14|TRBV6-1|TRBJ1-2|NA|NA
CASSEGLANYGYTF
TGTGCCAGCAGTGAAGGCCTAGCTAACTATGGCTACACCTTC
>15|TRBV4-3|TRBJ1-2|TRBD1|NA
CASSQDHRQGRGYTF
TGCGCCAGCAGCCAAGATCATCGACAGGGACGAGGCTACACCTTC